The clone carrying this T cell receptor beta chain showed up just a few times. No antigen is known for it. It was unsorted whole blood that yielded blood RNA, and germline DNA was also extracted. The record originates from a study of tumor-infiltrating lymphocytes in primary liver carcinoma. The wider study: Between about 4 and 11 cm across, the tumors were all of stage T1-T3 N0M0. Study-level points and caveats: Tumor-adjacent and tumor-blood pairs showed less overlap than tumor region pairs. Tumor top-250-clone fraction significantly exceeded that of blood (p = 0.039).

CDR3 length: 13 amino acids. V was shortened by 5 bases and J by 5 bases, with 12 bases between the two germline ends. The investigators made TCR beta cDNA from approximately 0.5 ug total RNA, using a constant-region primer. Employing slightly modified ARM-PCR, three nested multiplex PCR rounds were run, and these gave rise to the TCR beta libraries. A C-beta reverse primer and TRBV1-TRBV30 forward primers served in each of the first two PCR rounds, at 10 cycles apiece. TCRdb redid the calling of the multiplex PCR reads with MiXCR, one entry per CDR3 protein. Of around 330,000 distinct CDR3 sequences in the sample, 45% to 70% are singletons; the top ten hold over 15%.

This TCR was sampled from a woman aged 30 to 39 with primary liver carcinoma and hepatitis B virus infection. The V call is TRBV12-3 or TRBV12-4, the J call TRBJ2-5, with D tentatively TRBD2 (6 bases). Sequencing input: peripheral blood. The CDR3 sequence: CASSPGRLETQYF. In DNA form, the CDR3 reads TGTGCCAGCAGTCCGGGGAGGTTGGAGACCCAGTACTTC.